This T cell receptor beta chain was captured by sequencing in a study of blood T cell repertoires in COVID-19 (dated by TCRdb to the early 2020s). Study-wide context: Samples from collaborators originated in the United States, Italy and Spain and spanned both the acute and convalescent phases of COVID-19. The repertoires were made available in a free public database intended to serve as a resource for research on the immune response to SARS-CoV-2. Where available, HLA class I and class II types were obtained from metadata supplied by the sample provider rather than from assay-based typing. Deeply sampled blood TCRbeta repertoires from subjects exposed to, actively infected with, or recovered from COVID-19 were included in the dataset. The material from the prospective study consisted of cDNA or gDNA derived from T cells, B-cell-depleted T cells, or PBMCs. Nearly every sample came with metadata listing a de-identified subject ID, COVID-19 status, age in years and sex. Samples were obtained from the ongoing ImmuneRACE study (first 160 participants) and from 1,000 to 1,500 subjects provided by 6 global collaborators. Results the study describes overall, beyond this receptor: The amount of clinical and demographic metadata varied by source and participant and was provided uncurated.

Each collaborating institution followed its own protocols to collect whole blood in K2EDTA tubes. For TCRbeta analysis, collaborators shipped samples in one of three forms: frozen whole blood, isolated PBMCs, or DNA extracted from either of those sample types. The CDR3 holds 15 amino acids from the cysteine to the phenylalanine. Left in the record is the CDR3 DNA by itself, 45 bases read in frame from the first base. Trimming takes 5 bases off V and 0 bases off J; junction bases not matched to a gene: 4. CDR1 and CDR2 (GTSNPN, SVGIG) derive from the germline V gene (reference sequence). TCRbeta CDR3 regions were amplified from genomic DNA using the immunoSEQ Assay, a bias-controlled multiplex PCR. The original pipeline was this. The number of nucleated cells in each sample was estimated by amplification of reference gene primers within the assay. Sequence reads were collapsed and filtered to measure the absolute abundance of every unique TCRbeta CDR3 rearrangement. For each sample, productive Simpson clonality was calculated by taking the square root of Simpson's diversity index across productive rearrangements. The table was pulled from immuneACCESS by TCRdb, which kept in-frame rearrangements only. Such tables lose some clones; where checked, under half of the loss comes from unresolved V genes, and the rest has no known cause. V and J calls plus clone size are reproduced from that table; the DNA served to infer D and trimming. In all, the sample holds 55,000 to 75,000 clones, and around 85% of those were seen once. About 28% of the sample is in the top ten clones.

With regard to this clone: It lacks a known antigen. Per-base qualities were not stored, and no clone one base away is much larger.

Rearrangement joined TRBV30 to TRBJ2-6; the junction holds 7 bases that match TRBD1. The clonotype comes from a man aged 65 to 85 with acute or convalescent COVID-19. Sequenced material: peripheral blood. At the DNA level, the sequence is TGTGCCTGGCGACAGGGATTCTCTGGGGCCAACGTCCTGACTTTC. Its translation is CAWRQGFSGANVLTF. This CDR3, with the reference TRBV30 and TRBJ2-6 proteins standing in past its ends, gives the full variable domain SQTIHQWPATLVQPVGSPLSLECTVEGTSNPNLYWYRQAAGRGLQLLFYSVGIGQISSEVPQNLSASRPQDRQFILSSKKLLLSDSGFYLCAWRQGFSGANVLTFGAGSRLTVL.